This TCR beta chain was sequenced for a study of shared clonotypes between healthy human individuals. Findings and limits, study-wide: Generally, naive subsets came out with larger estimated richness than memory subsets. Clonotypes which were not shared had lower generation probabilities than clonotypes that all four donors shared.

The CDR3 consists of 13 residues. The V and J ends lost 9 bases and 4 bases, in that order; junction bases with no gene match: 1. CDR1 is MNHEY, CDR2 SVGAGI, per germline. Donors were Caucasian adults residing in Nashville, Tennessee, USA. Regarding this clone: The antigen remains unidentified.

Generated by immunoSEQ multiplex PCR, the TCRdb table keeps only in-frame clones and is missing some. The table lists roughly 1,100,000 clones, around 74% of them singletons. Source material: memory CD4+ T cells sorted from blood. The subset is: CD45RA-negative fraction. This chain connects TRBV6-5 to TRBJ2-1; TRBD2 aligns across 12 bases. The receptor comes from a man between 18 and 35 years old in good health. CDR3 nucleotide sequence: TGTGCCAGTACTAGCGGGAGGTACAATGAGCAGTTCTTC. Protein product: CASTSGRYNEQFF.